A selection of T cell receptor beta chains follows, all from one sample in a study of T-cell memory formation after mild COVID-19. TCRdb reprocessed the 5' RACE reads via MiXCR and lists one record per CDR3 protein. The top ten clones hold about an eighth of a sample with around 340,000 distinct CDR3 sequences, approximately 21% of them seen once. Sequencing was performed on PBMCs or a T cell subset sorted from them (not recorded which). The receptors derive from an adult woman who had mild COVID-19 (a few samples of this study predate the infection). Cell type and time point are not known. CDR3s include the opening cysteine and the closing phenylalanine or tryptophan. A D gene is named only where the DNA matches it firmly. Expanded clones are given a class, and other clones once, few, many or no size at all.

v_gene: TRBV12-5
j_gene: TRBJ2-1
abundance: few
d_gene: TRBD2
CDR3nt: TGTGCTAGTGGTTTGGTATTGGGGGGGTCCTACAATGAGCAGTTCTTC
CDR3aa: CASGLVLGGSYNEQFF

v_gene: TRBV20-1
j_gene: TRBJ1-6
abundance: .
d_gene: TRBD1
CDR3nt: TGCAGTGCCAAGCACAGGGGATCCTACTATAATTCACCCCTCCACTTT
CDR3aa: CSAKHRGSYYNSPLHF

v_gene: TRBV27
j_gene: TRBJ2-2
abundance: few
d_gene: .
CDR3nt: TGTGCCAGCAGTTTTTTGGGGCAGGCCGGTAGCACCGGGGAGCTGTTTTTT
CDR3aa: CASSFLGQAGSTGELFF

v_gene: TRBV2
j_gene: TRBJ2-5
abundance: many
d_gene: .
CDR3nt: TGTGCCAGCAGTCTGAACCCACAGCCCCCAGAGACCCAGTACTTC
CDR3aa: CASSLNPQPPETQYF

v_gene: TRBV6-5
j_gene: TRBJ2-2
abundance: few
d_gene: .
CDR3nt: TGTGCCAGCAGTTCTACCATCGGGGAGCTGTTTTTT
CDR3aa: CASSSTIGELFF

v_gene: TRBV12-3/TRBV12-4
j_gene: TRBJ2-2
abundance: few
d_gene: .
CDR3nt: TGTGCCAGCAGTTCTACAGGGATTACCACCGGGGAGCTGTTTTTT
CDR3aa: CASSSTGITTGELFF

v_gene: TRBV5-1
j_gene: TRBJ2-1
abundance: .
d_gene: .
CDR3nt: TGCGCCAGCAGCTTTTCAGGGAACTCCTACAATGAGCAGTTCTTC
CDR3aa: CASSFSGNSYNEQFF

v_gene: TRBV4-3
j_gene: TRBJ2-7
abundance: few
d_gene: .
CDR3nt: TGCGCCAGTGCCCGGGATCATCCGTCCTACGAGCAGTACTTC
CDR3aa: CASARDHPSYEQYF

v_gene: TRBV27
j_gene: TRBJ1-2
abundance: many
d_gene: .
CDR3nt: TGTGCCAGCAGTTCACCAGGGGAGGTCTATGGCTACACCTTC
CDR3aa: CASSSPGEVYGYTF

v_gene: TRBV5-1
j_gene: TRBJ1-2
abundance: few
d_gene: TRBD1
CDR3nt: TGCGCCAGCAGCCCAGGACAGGGAGCCTCCTATGGCTACACCTTC
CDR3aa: CASSPGQGASYGYTF

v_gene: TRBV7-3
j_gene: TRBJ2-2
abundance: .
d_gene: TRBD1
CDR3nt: TGTGCCAGCAGCTTAGCTAACAGGGGGGCCGGGGAGCTGTTTTTT
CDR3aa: CASSLANRGAGELFF

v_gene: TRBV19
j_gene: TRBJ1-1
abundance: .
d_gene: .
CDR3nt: TGTGCCAGTAGCCGAGCCGGGGCCGGCACTGAAGCTTTCTTT
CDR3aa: CASSRAGAGTEAFF

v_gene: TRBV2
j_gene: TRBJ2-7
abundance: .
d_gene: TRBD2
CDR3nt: TGTGCCAGCAGTGCTAGCGGGAGAGCAGTCGAGCAGTACTTC
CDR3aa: CASSASGRAVEQYF

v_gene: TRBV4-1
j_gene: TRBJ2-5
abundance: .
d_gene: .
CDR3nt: TGCGCCAGCAGCCAACTTATGTGGGTCGAGACCCAGTACTTC
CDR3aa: CASSQLMWVETQYF

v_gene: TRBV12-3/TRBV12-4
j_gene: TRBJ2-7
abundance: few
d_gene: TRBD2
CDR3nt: TGTGCCAGCAGTTGGGGGACTACCTCTCTTGTCTCCTACGAGCAGTACTTC
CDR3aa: CASSWGTTSLVSYEQYF

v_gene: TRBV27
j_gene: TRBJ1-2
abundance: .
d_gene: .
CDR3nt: TGTGCCAGCAGTTATAACTCTAACTATGGCTACACCTTC
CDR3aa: CASSYNSNYGYTF

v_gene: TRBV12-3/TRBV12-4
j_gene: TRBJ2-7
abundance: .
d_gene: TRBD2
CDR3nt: TGTGCCAGCAGTTTAGCGGGTCTAGCGGGAGGCTACGAGCAGTACTTC
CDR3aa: CASSLAGLAGGYEQYF

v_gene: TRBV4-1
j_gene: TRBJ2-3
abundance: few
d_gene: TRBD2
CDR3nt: TGCGCCAGCAGCCCCGGACTAGCGGGACTTACTAGCACAGATACGCAGTATTTT
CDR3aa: CASSPGLAGLTSTDTQYF

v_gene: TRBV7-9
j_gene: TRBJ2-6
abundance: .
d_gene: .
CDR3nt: TGTGCCAGCAGCCTAGGTGTGAACTCTGGGGCCAACGTCCTGACTTTC
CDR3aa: CASSLGVNSGANVLTF

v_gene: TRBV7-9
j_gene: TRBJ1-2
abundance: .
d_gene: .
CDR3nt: TGTGCCAGCAGCGGCGAGACCGCTACCACCTATGGCTACACCTTC
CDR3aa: CASSGETATTYGYTF

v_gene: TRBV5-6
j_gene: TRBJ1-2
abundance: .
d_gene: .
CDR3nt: TGTGCCAGCAGCCCCCAGAGCCTGTCCTATGGCTACACCTTC
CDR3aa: CASSPQSLSYGYTF

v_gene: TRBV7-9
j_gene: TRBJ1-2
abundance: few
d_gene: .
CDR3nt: TGTGCCAGCAGCCCAGGCATGGCAGGCCCAGGCTACACCTTC
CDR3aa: CASSPGMAGPGYTF

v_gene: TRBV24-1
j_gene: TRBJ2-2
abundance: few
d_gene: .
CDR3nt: TGTGCCACCAGCCCGACGGACGGATCGAACACCGGGGAGCTGTTTTTT
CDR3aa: CATSPTDGSNTGELFF

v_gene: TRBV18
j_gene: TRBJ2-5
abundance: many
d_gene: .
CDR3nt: TGTGCCAGCTCCTCGGGACAAAAAGAGACCCAGTACTTC
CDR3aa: CASSSGQKETQYF

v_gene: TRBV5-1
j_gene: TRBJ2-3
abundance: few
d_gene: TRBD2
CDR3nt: TGCGCCAGCAGCCCCGGACTAGCGGAAACCACAGATACGCAGTATTTT
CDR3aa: CASSPGLAETTDTQYF

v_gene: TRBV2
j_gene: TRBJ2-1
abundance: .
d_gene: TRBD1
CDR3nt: TGTGCCAGCAGTGTTCCCACAGGGGCAGGGTACAATGAGCAGTTCTTC
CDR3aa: CASSVPTGAGYNEQFF

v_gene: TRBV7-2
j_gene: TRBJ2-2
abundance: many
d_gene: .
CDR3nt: TGTGCCAGCAGCTTAGTGCGCACCGGGGAGCTGTTTTTT
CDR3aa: CASSLVRTGELFF

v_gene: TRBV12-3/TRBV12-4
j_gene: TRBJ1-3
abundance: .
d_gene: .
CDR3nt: TGTGCCAGCAGTTTATCGTATCGGGGCTATGGAAACACCATATATTTT
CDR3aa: CASSLSYRGYGNTIYF

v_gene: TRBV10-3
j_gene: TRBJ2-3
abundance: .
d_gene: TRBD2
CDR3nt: TGTGCCATCGGGTCGGGAGGAGATACGCAGTATTTT
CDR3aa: CAIGSGGDTQYF

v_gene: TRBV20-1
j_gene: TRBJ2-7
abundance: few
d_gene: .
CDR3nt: TGCAGTGCCCAGGGCAGGGTTTCCTACGAGCAGTACTTC
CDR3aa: CSAQGRVSYEQYF

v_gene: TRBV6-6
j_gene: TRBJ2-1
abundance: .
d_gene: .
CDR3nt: TGTGCCAGCAGTACACTAGAGGAGCAGTTCTTC
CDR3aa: CASSTLEEQFF

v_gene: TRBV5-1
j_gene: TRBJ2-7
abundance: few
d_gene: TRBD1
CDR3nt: TGCGCCAGCAGCTTGGAAACCGGGACAGGGGCCTACGAGCAGTACTTC
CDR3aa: CASSLETGTGAYEQYF

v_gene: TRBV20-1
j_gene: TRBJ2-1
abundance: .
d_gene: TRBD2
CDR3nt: TGCAGTGCTCAAACGGGAGGGAGGGCATACAATGAGCAGTTCTTC
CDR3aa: CSAQTGGRAYNEQFF

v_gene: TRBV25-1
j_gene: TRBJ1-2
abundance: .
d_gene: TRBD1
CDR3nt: TGTGCCAGCAGTGAGACGACAGGGTATGGCTACACCTTC
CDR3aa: CASSETTGYGYTF

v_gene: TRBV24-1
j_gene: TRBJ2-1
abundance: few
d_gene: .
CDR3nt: TGTGCCACCAGTGATTGGGGGGCAGTTTACAATGAGCAGTTCTTC
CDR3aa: CATSDWGAVYNEQFF

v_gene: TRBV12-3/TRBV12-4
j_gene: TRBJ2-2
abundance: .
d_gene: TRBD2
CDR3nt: TGTGCCAGCAGCCCGACTAGCGGGTATGCCGGGGAGCTGTTTTTT
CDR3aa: CASSPTSGYAGELFF